This T cell receptor (beta chain) was observed in a study of blood T cell repertoires in COVID-19. J was trimmed by 12 bases and V by 5 bases; bases with no gene match: 9. Germline values: CDR1 LNHDA, CDR2 SQIVND (reference sequence). The CDR3 extends over 12 amino acids. Sequencing used immunoSEQ multiplex PCR; TCRdb keeps in-frame clones, though not all of them. The sample holds 90,000 to 130,000 clones, more than 75% seen once. The sample taken for sequencing was peripheral blood. The chain combines TRBV19 with TRBJ1-1; 7 positions match TRBD1. This receptor was identified in a man aged 40-49 years with acute or convalescent COVID-19. CDR3 in DNA: TGTGCCAGTAGTGCAGGGGACAGAGCCTCTTTCTTT. As protein: CASSAGDRASFF.